This T cell receptor beta chain was recovered during a study of cytomegalovirus exposure and HLA in healthy donors (dated by TCRdb to between 2016 and 2019). About the study as a whole: An earlier analysis of roughly 500 of the donors reported approximately 290 Gb of sequence data and around 120 million unique TCR beta sequences from 150 million to 200 million T cells. In an earlier analysis of around 540 of the donors, high-throughput TCR beta sequencing was used to judge whether each TCR beta V gene segment behaved as functional or pseudogenic. Roughly 5 DR-DQ haplotypes were handled as single units for association and clustering, since linkage in the cohort was strong. In addition to the first cohort of approximately 650 subjects, a separate validation cohort of over 90 different subjects was used. HLA typing covered class I and class II loci at four-digit resolution. The study was designed to test whether signatures of past pathogen exposure could be identified by cataloging public T cell receptors. All discovery cohort repertoires had been generated on a single sequencing platform. In the later analysis, no new phenotypic data were used to find candidate immune exposures; instead, reliance was placed on TCR beta sequences and their occurrence across donors. The T cell repertoires of 666 subjects were profiled by immunosequencing and related to cytomegalovirus serostatus. A later analysis re-examined previously published TCR beta repertoires from 610 or so donors and added high-resolution HLA genotyping to investigate patterns of TCR occurrence. Of the 398 genotyped donors, over 80% were placed in the genetic ancestry cluster associated with self-reported Caucasian donors. To predict cytomegalovirus infection status, the study brought together high-throughput TCR immunosequencing, statistical association of individual TCRs with disease status, and machine learning. The number of typed donors differed by locus: roughly 620-630 for A, B, C, DRB1 and DQB1; approximately 520 for DQA1; approximately 600 for DPA1; and roughly 470 for DPB1. Among 398 genotyped donors of the cohort, an average of about 240,000 unique TCR beta nucleotide sequences were sequenced per donor, approximately 20% of them non-productive. A later genetic analysis used genome-wide SNP genotypes for about 55% of the 666 donors, treating that subset as a discovery cohort. An early release covering more than 500 HLA-typed donors comprised around 300 gigabases of sequencing data and around 80 million unique TCR sequences. Donor age, sex, ethnicity and CMV serostatus were compiled together with the repertoire data. Points the paper makes about the study in general: A few of the identified cytomegalovirus-associated TCR beta chains were confirmed in vitro to be specific for cytomegalovirus antigens. A later genetic analysis associated a missense DCLRE1C variant with V-gene and J-gene trimming of TCR beta chains, and an independent cohort replicated the association. A later analysis found that HLA-associated TCR beta chains were more clonally expanded and had lower generation probabilities than equally common non-associated chains. The cohort was sequenced for TCR beta chains only, and without alpha or paired-chain data the features that could be detected were limited. A group of highly shared sequence variants was considered likely to be a technical artifact of the sequencing pipeline. According to the authors, the approach could potentially be generalized to other disease states and immunological phenotypes. The classifier was reported to diagnose cytomegalovirus status with high specificity and sensitivity in both the original cohort and the validation cohort. In a later analysis, most CMV-associated TCR beta chains were found to appear HLA-restricted, with HLA associations seemingly driven largely by CMV exposure. According to a later genetic analysis, donors in an Asian-associated ancestry cluster had fewer N-insertions in productive TCRs than the roughly 700-donor mean. In a later analysis, TCR association rates were found to vary across HLA loci, with the most associated TCRs seen for DRB1 alleles and the fewest for HLA-C alleles. Because some donors lacked HLA typing at each locus, the association tests relied only on the typed subset. Some IMGT-functional V segments, including TRBV6-2 and TRBV6-3, could not be told apart with the 87-base-pair reads, so those segments were excluded. A later analysis associated 16,951 TCR beta sequences with specific HLA alleles at a false discovery rate of 0.05. In an earlier analysis of about 600 of the donors, most TCR beta V segments appeared in productive rearrangements about 87% or about 30% of the time, broadly matching IMGT annotations. The study listed 150 to 200 TCR beta chains as associated with cytomegalovirus. Sequencing depth was assumed to be roughly uniform across donors in the presence/absence analyses, though that assumption may not hold. Over 15 rarely observed V segments, including chromosome 9 orphons, were excluded from the earlier analysis of several hundred of the donors because counts were too low. When HLA alleles, especially DR and DQ, strongly co-occurred, attributing TCR associations to individual alleles was difficult. Most TCR sequences were seen in very few donors, while some public TCRs were found in many individuals. The only immune exposure information available for the cohort was CMV serostatus. A further reported finding was that TCR beta sequences accurately predicted the HLA-A and HLA-B alleles for most subjects in the first cohort. Linkage disequilibrium might explain the correlated functional status among segregating V segments, but an unknown experimental factor could not be ruled out. In a later analysis, several top co-occurrence clusters were reported to appear linked to parvovirus B19, influenza, CMV and Epstein-Barr virus.

The library relied on the immunoSEQ multiplex PCR assay. For the multiplex PCR, a mixture combining 60 forward primers for TCR Vbeta segments and 13 reverse primers for TCR Jbeta segments was used. The CDR3 region of rearranged TCR beta genes was amplified from genomic DNA by a multiplex PCR assay. The amplified TCR beta libraries were sequenced on the Illumina HiSeq System as 87-base-pair reads. The authors' analysis ran thus. A later analysis counted tens of millions of unique TCR beta chains across the 600 to 850 repertoires, and some 12 million of these chains were shared by at least two donors. To remove PCR and sequencing errors, raw reads were error-corrected and collapsed into unique sequences using a nearest-neighbor algorithm that merged closely related sequences. To assign V, D and J gene segments, CDR3 sequences were aligned to IMGT reference sequences. Each retained sequence needed at least a six-nucleotide match to both a V gene segment and a J gene segment. A rearrangement counted as productive if the CDR3 had no stop codons and remained in frame with V and J, and every other rearrangement counted as non-productive. CDR3 was defined according to IMGT convention as the region running from the second conserved V-encoded cysteine to the conserved J-encoded phenylalanine. The earlier analysis of about 620 of the donors excluded sequences that lacked an unambiguous match to a single V gene segment. An earlier analysis of a few hundred of the donors classified V segments as functional when productive rearrangements were above 56.7% and as segregating when the standard deviation between donors was above 5%. To diagnose cytomegalovirus status from the catalog of TCR beta chain sequences, a statistical classification framework was built. In a later analysis, TCR nucleotide sequences were compared against IMGT/GENE-DB human TR gene sequences so that V and J genes could be assigned. A later analysis assigned CDR3 sequences and most-parsimonious VDJ recombination scenarios with the TCRdist pipeline. In a later analysis, each TCR beta chain was defined by its CDR3 amino acid sequence together with its V-gene family, and reads without a unique V-gene family were excluded. As a way to deal with suspected cross-contamination and a sequencing artifact, a later analysis dropped 450 to 700 nucleotide sequences that were highly shared and had low generation probability. For each public chain, a later analysis derived a clonal expansion index from normalized ranks of inferred template counts within each repertoire. Generation probabilities in a later analysis came from a VDJ recombination model fitted to out-of-frame rearrangements, and those results were checked against IGoR. In a later analysis, hypergeometric tests were used to score TCR-TCR, TCR-HLA and TCR-CMV co-occurrence, with a repertoire-size bias correction applied to TCR pairs. False discovery rates were estimated in a later analysis by permuting HLA or CMV assignments 20 times. In a later analysis, co-occurring TCRs were grouped with DBSCAN, and TCRdist sequence similarity was added when clustering was performed within HLA-allele-positive subsets. For co-occurrence clustering, repertoires with fewer than 30,000 or more than 120,000 public chains were excluded, along with a handful of repertoires with anomalous nucleotide sharing. TCRdb limited this immuneACCESS table to in-frame rearrangements with V and J called. A share of clones is missing; checked studies link under half to unresolved V genes, and the rest is unexplained. Clone size and the V and J calls come from that table; the DNA yielded D and trimming. Across this sample there are roughly 100,000 clones, with more than 9.5% seen only once. The leading ten clones occupy about a sixth of the sample.

This clone has a handful of counts. The specificity of this receptor is unknown. No base quality information exists; no much larger clone differs at one position. As encoded in the germline V gene, CDR1 is SGHRS while CDR2 is YFSETQ. From its cysteine to its phenylalanine, the CDR3 spans 16 amino acids. Just CDR3 DNA is preserved here, 48 bases in frame from base 1. The V end loses 0 bases and the J end loses 1 base, and a stretch of 11 bases separates them. In total, over 600 healthy bone marrow donors made up the cohort. All cohort members were sampled while nominally healthy, although unrecorded immune exposures were likely present. The donor tested CMV seropositive, placing the donor among the 290 or so seropositive members of the cohort. A peripheral blood sample was provided by each donor, and peripheral blood mononuclear cells were used for TCR beta sequencing. Genomic DNA was extracted from the blood cell samples with the Qiagen DNeasy Blood Extraction Kit.

The rearranged chain carries TRBV5-1 and TRBJ2-1, with a weak D call of TRBD1 (5 bases match). The sequencing input was PBMCs. This sequence originates from a middle-aged man in good health and CMV-seropositive. The CDR3 region reads CASSLGQTSSYNEQFF. The DNA sequence follows: TGCGCCAGCAGCTTGGGACAGACTTCTTCCTACAATGAGCAGTTCTTC. Outside the CDR3, residues come from the reference TRBV5-1 and TRBJ2-1 proteins, so the full variable domain is: KAGVTQTPRYLIKTRGQQVTLSCSPISGHRSVSWYQQTPGQGLQFLFEYFSETQRNKGNFPGRFSGRQFSNSRSEMNVSTLELGDSALYLCASSLGQTSSYNEQFFGPGTRLTVL.